Following are 10 T cell receptor beta chains from one sample sequenced in a study of cytomegalovirus exposure and HLA in healthy donors. This PCR relied on a set of 60 Vbeta primers and 13 Jbeta primers. Clones were read by immunoSEQ multiplex PCR, and TCRdb kept only the in-frame ones, dropping some. The repertoire table contains around 51,000 clones. The sample consisted of PBMCs. These TCRs come from a woman aged 40 to 50 in good health and CMV-seronegative.

The chain uses TRBV5-1 and TRBJ2-1; 9 nucleotides match TRBD2. The junction had 7 bases not matched to a gene; V was cut back by 0 bases and J by 9 bases. The CDR3 spans 15 residues. CDR1 and CDR2 from the germline V gene are SGHRS and YFSETQ. The CDR3 protein is CASSLAASGTGEQFF. As DNA, the CDR3 is TGCGCCAGCAGCTTGGCGGCTAGCGGGACGGGTGAGCAGTTCTTC.

The chain has TRBV23-1 and TRBJ2-1; D is unresolved. TRBV23-1 is an ORF; its function is uncertain. The CDR3 contains 12 residues. Trimming removed 8 bases at V and 7 bases at J, with 12 bases between. CDR3 in amino acids: CASATTGNEQFF. The CDR3 bases are TGCGCCAGCGCGACCACCGGGAATGAGCAGTTCTTC.

This chain joins TRBV7-2 and TRBJ1-5, with D perhaps TRBD1 (6 bases). The V and J ends lost 1 base and 5 bases respectively, with 12 bases between them. The CDR3 is 15 amino acids. The germline gives CDR1 SGHTA, CDR2 FQGNSA. CDR3 sequence: CASSLGGTPHQPQHF. CDR3 bases: TGTGCCAGCAGCTTAGGAGGGACACCCCATCAGCCCCAGCATTTT.

This chain connects TRBV4-2 to TRBJ1-2, with 9 nucleotides matching TRBD1. The CDR3 contains 16 residues. CDR1 is LGHNA and CDR2 is YNFKEQ in the germline V gene. The CDR3 spells CVNSQDLGTGNYGYTF. Written as DNA, the CDR3 is TGTGTCAACAGCCAAGATTTGGGGACAGGGAATTATGGCTACACCTTC.

The V gene is TRBV6-1, the J gene TRBJ1-2, with D hard to call. The CDR3 spans 13 residues. Trimming cost V 4 bases and J 2 bases, with 8 bases left between them. Germline CDR1 is MNHNS and CDR2 is SASEGT. The CDR3 reads CASSAGKNYGYTF. The CDR3 bases are TGTGCCAGCAGTGCCGGGAAAAACTATGGCTACACCTTC.

The V call is TRBV6-1, the J call TRBJ2-5; 9 nucleotides align to TRBD1. The germline V gene has CDR1 MNHNS and CDR2 SASEGT. V was pared by 4 bases and J by 7 bases, with 13 bases of the junction left unmatched. The CDR3 is 16 residues long. The CDR3 nucleotides are TGTGCCAGCAGTGGGCCAACCGGACAGGGGATCGGGACCCAGTACTTC. Its protein is CASSGPTGQGIGTQYF.

The chain links TRBV15 to TRBJ2-1; 8 bases map to TRBD1. Trimming removed 0 bases from V and 10 bases from J; junction bases left unmatched: 11. This CDR3 region has 16 residues. Germline V gene sequence: CDR1 LNHNV, CDR2 YYDKDF (reference sequence). CDR3 loop: CATSRDLGTGVSEQFF. CDR3 in DNA: TGTGCCACCAGCAGAGATCTCGGGACAGGAGTGAGCGAGCAGTTCTTC.

The chain uses TRBV5-1 and TRBJ2-3; D is unclear. CDR1 and CDR2 (germline): SGHRS, YFSETQ. The V end lost 0 bases, the J end lost 2 bases, and 13 bases lay between the germline ends. This CDR3 is built from 16 residues. The CDR3 reads CASSLEIRRSTDTQYF. In DNA, the CDR3 is TGCGCCAGCAGCTTGGAAATTCGGCGGTCCACAGATACGCAGTATTTT.

The chain joins TRBV7-9 to TRBJ2-5; D may be TRBD2 (5 bases). The CDR3 covers 15 residues. V lost 5 bases to trimming and J lost 7 bases, with 20 bases between them. CDR1 and CDR2 from the germline V gene are SEHNR and FQNEAQ (reference sequence). The CDR3 sequence is CASSIVRGIVGTQYF. For the CDR3, the DNA is TGTGCCAGCAGCATCGTCCGGGGTATCGTCGGGACCCAGTACTTC.

This chain joins TRBV2 and TRBJ1-2; D remains unclear. Germline V lookup: CDR1 SNHLY, CDR2 FYNNEI. The CDR3 length is 15 residues. Trimming removed 6 bases at V and 5 bases at J, with 19 bases between. The CDR3 loop is CASRARREKGYGYTF. The CDR3 DNA sequence: TGTGCCAGCAGGGCTAGGAGGGAAAAAGGGTATGGCTACACCTTC.